This T cell receptor beta chain is drawn from a study of blood T cell repertoires in COVID-19. Study as a whole: Researchers got acute and convalescent COVID-19 samples from the United States, Italy and Spain. T cells, B-cell-depleted T cells, or PBMCs supplied cDNA or gDNA.

V dropped 4 bases and J dropped 2; count of bases not matched to a gene: 7. This CDR3 spans 14 amino acids. Germline V gene sequence: CDR1 SQVTM, CDR2 ANQGSEA. This clone was detected once. Authors' data handling: Amplified reference gene primers provided the basis for estimating nucleated cell counts. Produced via immunoSEQ multiplex PCR; TCRdb's table is partial and in-frame only. V, J and clone size are those of that table, while D and trimming were read from the DNA. The sample shows more than 200,000 clones, 84% of them seen only once. This clonotype was sampled from a woman in her forties who had recovered from COVID-19. The source material was peripheral blood. This rearrangement joins TRBV29-1 to TRBJ1-1, with 7 bases fitting TRBD1. The CDR3 loop reads CSVAPQGTNTEAFF. The CDR3 bases are TGCAGCGTTGCTCCACAGGGGACTAACACTGAAGCTTTCTTT. Using reference TRBV29-1 and TRBJ1-1 for the parts outside the CDR3, the full variable domain is SAVISQKPSRDICQRGTSLTIQCQVDSQVTMMFWYRQQPGQSLTLIATANQGSEATYESGFVIDKFPISRPNLTFSTLTVSNMSPEDSSIYLCSVAPQGTNTEAFFGQGTRLTVV.